These 17 T cell receptor beta chains were sequenced from one sample in a study of immune evolution from preneoplasia to lung adenocarcinoma. TCRdb keeps only in-frame clones here, not all; method: immunoSEQ multiplex PCR. Of 7,000 to 9,000 clones detected, roughly four fifths appear once; the ten largest clones hold around 3%. Sequencing input: FFPE minimally invasive lung adenocarcinoma tissue. These receptors were collected from a person aged 70 to 85 with lung adenocarcinoma.

V usage is TRBV5-1 and J usage is TRBJ1-4; D unresolved. The germline gives CDR1 SGHRS, CDR2 YFSETQ. The length of the CDR3 is 14 residues. The germline V and J ends were trimmed by 2 bases and 3 bases, with 8 bases remaining between them. CDR3 amino acids: CASSLRQPNEKLFF. Here the CDR3 DNA reads TGCGCCAGCAGCTTACGGCAGCCTAATGAAAAACTGTTTTTT. Full variable domain (outside the CDR3, taken from reference TRBV5-1 and TRBJ1-4): KAGVTQTPRYLIKTRGQQVTLSCSPISGHRSVSWYQQTPGQGLQFLFEYFSETQRNKGNFPGRFSGRQFSNSRSEMNVSTLELGDSALYLCASSLRQPNEKLFFGSGTQLSVL.

This clone appeared a few times. The chain uses TRBV9 and TRBJ1-6; no definite D call. In germline, CDR1 is SGDLS, CDR2 YYNGEE. V was cut by 0 bases and J by 7 bases, with 5 bases left in between. The CDR3 has 13 amino acids. CDR3 nucleotides: TGTGCCAGCAGCGTAGGGTCAAATTCACCCCTCCACTTT. It yields the protein CASSVGSNSPLHF.

This clone was seen only a few times. The chain is built from TRBV18 and TRBJ2-1; D ambiguous. With 6 bases removed from V and 2 bases from J, the gap between germline ends came to 5 bases. CDR1 and CDR2 from the germline V gene are KGHSH and LQKENI. The CDR3 is made up of 12 amino acids. In DNA, the CDR3 is TGTGCCAGCTCCCCTACCTACAATGAGCAGTTCTTC. Residues: CASSPTYNEQFF. The full variable domain, in which reference TRBV18 and TRBJ2-1 provide the parts outside the CDR3, is NAGVMQNPRHLVRRRGQEARLRCSPMKGHSHVYWYRQLPEEGLKFMVYLQKENIIDESGMPKERFSAEFPKEGPSILRIQQVVRGDSAAYFCASSPTYNEQFFGPGTRLTVL.

The chain couples TRBV15 to TRBJ2-7; either TRBD1 or TRBD2 may supply D (5 bases each). Trimming left V 0 bases short and J 4 bases short, with 16 bases between. CDR1 is LNHNV and CDR2 is YYDKDF in the germline V gene (reference sequence). CDR3 size: 16 residues. The CDR3 protein is CATSRDGGDGPYEQYF. The CDR3 DNA follows: TGTGCCACCAGCAGAGATGGGGGTGATGGGCCTTACGAGCAGTACTTC.

This chain joins TRBV30 and TRBJ2-1; no firm D call. V was shortened by 2 bases and J by 8 bases, with 7 bases between the two germline ends. Germline V gene data show CDR1 as GTSNPN and CDR2 as SVGIG (reference sequence). The CDR3 consists of 11 residues. The CDR3 DNA reads TGTGCCTGGAGTCAGTTGGATGAGCAGTTCTTC. This sequence encodes CAWSQLDEQFF.

This clone was picked up a small number of times. The chain is built from TRBV10-3 and TRBJ2-3; D ambiguous. V gave up 3 bases and J gave up 4 bases, with 8 bases separating them. The CDR3 runs 13 residues. Per the germline V gene, CDR1 is ENHRY and CDR2 is SYGVKD. As DNA, the CDR3 is TGTGCCATCAGTGAAGTCTCCGCAGATACGCAGTATTTT. It translates to CAISEVSADTQYF.

CDR3 in amino acids: CAAGHPSNYGYTF. Written as DNA, the CDR3 is TGTGCCGCGGGACACCCTTCTAACTATGGCTACACCTTC. The V gene is TRBV28, the J gene TRBJ1-2, with D possibly being TRBD1 (6 bases). Germline CDR1 is MDHEN and CDR2 is SYDVKM. The CDR3 is 13 amino acids. Between the trimmed V and J ends, which lost 11 bases and 0 bases, there was a span of 13 bases.

The chain carries TRBV7-7 and TRBJ1-5; no clear D gene. Germline CDR1 is SSHAT and CDR2 is FNYEAQ (reference sequence). Trimming cost V 1 base and J 4 bases, with 5 bases left between them. CDR3 size: 13 residues. The DNA of the CDR3 is TGTGCCAGCAGCTTAGAGGCAAATCAGCCCCAGCATTTT. This sequence encodes CASSLEANQPQHF.

The V call is TRBV6-5, the J call TRBJ2-5, with 9 bases that match TRBD2. CDR3 length: 15 residues. With V trimmed by 5 bases and J by 6 bases, 10 bases remained unmatched. CDR1 and CDR2 (germline): MNHEY, SVGAGI. The DNA for the CDR3 is TGTGCCAGCAGTCCGCTCGGGCGGGAGGGAAAGACCCAGTACTTC. Its protein is CASSPLGREGKTQYF.

This chain uses TRBV11-2 with TRBJ1-1; unclear D gene. This CDR3 spans 12 amino acids. Germline loops: CDR1 SGHAT, CDR2 FQNNGV. This CDR3 reads CGSSFKNTEAFF. Here the CDR3 DNA reads TGTGGGAGCAGCTTTAAAAACACTGAAGCTTTCTTT.

The gene calls are TRBV7-6 and TRBJ2-3; D is undetermined. Germline-derived CDR1 and CDR2 are SGHVS and FNYEAQ. V lost 0 bases to trimming and J lost 6 bases, with 7 bases between them. The CDR3 sequence is 13 residues long. For the CDR3, the DNA is TGTGCCAGCAGCTTAGCGGCTGGGGATACGCAGTATTTT. Protein product: CASSLAAGDTQYF.

The rearrangement joins TRBV28 to TRBJ2-3, with D possibly TRBD2 on 6 matching bases. The CDR3 loop spans 16 amino acids. The germline V gene has CDR1 MDHEN and CDR2 SYDVKM. V was pared by 3 bases and J by 1 base, with 14 bases between. The CDR3 region is CASSFWVGGGTDTQYF. The CDR3 bases are TGTGCCAGCAGTTTTTGGGTGGGGGGAGGCACAGATACGCAGTATTTT.

The chain is built from TRBV30 and TRBJ1-1, with a tentative D call TRBD1 (5 bases). Germline V lookup: CDR1 GTSNPN, CDR2 SVGIG (reference sequence). The CDR3 sequence is 12 residues long. V lost 4 bases and J lost 11, with 17 bases in between. CDR3 in amino acids: CAWIDARGAAFF. In DNA form, the CDR3 reads TGTGCCTGGATAGACGCCCGCGGGGCGGCTTTCTTT.

V usage is TRBV27 and J usage is TRBJ1-2; TRBD1 agrees at 9 bases. CDR3 size: 13 residues. Trimming cost V 7 bases and J 6 bases; bases outside gene matches: 6. Looked up from germline, CDR1 is MNHEY and CDR2 is SMNVEV (reference sequence). The CDR3 sequence: CASKQGALDGYTF. CDR3 nucleotide sequence: TGTGCCAGCAAACAGGGGGCTCTCGATGGCTACACCTTC.

This clone was counted only a few times. This chain uses TRBV9 with TRBJ1-2; D is unclear. The CDR3 is made up of 14 amino acids. The V gene's germline CDR1 is SGDLS and CDR2 YYNGEE. V gave up 1 base and J gave up 5 bases, with 12 bases separating them. The chain's CDR3 is CASSVNAVLYGYTF. The CDR3 DNA sequence: TGTGCCAGCAGCGTAAACGCAGTACTTTATGGCTACACCTTC.

The chain combines TRBV19 with TRBJ2-5, with 7 bases lining up with TRBD1. CDR3 size: 13 residues. Germline CDR1 reads LNHDA; CDR2 reads SQIVND (reference sequence). The ends lost 4 bases at V and 3 bases at J; junction bases unmatched: 2. CDR3 DNA sequence: TGTGCCAGTAGTACTACAGGGGAAGAGACCCAGTACTTC. As protein: CASSTTGEETQYF. Complete variable domain (other parts from reference TRBV19 and TRBJ2-5): DGGITQSPKYLFRKEGQNVTLSCEQNLNHDAMYWYRQDPGQGLRLIYYSQIVNDFQKGDIAEGYSVSREKKESFPLTVTSAQKNPTAFYLCASSTTGEETQYFGPGTRLLVL.

The chain employs TRBV30 and TRBJ1-2; D is possibly TRBD1 (5 bases). Germline lookup yields CDR1 GTSNPN and CDR2 SVGIG (reference sequence). V lost 2 bases and J lost 8, with 9 bases in between. The CDR3 is 11 residues long. CDR3 residues: CAWSFGGGYTF. CDR3 nucleotide sequence: TGTGCCTGGAGTTTCGGGGGGGGCTACACCTTC.